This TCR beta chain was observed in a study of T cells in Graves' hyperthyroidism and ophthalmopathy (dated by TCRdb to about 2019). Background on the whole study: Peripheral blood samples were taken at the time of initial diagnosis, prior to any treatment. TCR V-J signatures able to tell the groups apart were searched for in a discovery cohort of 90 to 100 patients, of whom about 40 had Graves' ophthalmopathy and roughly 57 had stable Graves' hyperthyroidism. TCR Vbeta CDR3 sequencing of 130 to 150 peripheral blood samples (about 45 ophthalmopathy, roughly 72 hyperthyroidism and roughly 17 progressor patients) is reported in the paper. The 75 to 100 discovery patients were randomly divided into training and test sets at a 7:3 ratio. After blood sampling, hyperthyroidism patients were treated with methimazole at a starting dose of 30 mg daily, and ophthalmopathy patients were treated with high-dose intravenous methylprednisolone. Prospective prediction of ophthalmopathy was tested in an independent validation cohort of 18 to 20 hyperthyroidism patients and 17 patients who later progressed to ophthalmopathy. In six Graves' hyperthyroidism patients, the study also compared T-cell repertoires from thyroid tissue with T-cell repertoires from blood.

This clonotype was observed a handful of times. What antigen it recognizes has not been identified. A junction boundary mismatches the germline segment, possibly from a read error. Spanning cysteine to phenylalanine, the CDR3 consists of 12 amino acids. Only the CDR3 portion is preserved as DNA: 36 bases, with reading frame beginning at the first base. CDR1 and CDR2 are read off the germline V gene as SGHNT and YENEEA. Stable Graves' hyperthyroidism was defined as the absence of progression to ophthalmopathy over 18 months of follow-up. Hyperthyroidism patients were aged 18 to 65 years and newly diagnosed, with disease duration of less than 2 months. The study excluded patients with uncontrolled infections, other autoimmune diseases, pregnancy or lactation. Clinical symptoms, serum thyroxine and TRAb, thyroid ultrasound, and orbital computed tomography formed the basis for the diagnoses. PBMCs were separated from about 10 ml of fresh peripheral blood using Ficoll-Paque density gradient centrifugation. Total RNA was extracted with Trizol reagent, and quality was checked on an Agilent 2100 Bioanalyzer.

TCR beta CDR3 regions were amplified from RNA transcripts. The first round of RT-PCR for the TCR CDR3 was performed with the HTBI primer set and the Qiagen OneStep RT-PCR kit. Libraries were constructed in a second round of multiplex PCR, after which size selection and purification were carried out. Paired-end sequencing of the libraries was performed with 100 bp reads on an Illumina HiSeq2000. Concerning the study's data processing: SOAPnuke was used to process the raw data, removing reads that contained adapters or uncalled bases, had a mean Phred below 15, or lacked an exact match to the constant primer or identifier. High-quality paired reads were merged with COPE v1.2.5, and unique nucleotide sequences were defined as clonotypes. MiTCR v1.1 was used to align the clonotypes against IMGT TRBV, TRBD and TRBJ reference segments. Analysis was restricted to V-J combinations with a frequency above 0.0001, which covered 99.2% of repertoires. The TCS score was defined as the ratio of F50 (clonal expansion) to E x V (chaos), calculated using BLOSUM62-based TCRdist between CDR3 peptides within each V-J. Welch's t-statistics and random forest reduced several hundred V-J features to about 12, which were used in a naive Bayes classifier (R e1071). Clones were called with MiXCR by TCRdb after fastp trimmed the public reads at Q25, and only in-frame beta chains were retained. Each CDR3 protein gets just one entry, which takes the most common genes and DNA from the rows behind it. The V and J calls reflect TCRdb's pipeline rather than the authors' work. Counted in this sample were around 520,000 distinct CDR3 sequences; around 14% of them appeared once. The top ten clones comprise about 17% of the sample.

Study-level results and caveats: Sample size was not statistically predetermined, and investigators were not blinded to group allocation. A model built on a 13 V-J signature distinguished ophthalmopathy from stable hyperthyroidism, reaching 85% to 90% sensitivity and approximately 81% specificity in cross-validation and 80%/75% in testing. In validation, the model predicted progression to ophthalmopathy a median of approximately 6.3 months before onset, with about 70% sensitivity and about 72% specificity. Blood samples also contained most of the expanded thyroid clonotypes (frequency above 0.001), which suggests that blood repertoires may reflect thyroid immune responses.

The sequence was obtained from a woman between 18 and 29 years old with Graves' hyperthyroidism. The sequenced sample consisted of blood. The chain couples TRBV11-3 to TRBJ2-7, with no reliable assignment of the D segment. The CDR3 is CASSFHSYGQYF. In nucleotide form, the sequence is TGTGCCAGCAGCTTCCACTCCTACGGGCAGTACTTC.